This entry lists 18 T cell receptor beta chains sequenced from one sample in a study of cytomegalovirus exposure and HLA in healthy donors. The PCR had 60 Vbeta and 13 Jbeta primers. Sequenced by immunoSEQ multiplex PCR; TCRdb stores in-frame clones only, minus some. The repertoire consists of just over 150,000 clones, with approximately 80% occurring once and the leading ten covering 6.3%. Sequenced material: PBMCs. The source of these receptors is a male donor in good health and CMV-seropositive.

The V and J genes are TRBV5-1 and TRBJ1-2; 9 nucleotides agree with TRBD1. This CDR3 region has 13 residues. Germline loops: CDR1 SGHRS, CDR2 YFSETQ. Trimming at V came to 4 bases and at J to 9 bases, leaving 7 bases not matched to a gene. CDR3 sequence: CASSQSGTGSYTF. The CDR3, as DNA: TGCGCCAGCAGCCAATCTGGGACAGGGAGCTACACCTTC.

The chain carries TRBV7-9 and TRBJ2-1; 8 positions agree with TRBD2. The CDR3 covers 14 residues. V shed 2 bases and J 11 bases; nucleotides not matched to a gene: 8. The germline CDR1 and CDR2 sequences are SEHNR and FQNEAQ (reference sequence). The CDR3 spells CASSLLLAGNQQFF. The CDR3 DNA reads as TGTGCCAGCAGCTTACTCCTAGCGGGTAATCAGCAGTTCTTC.

The chain uses TRBV28 and TRBJ1-1; possible D gene TRBD1, 6 bases. V was pared by 1 base and J by 9 bases, with 12 bases between. In germline, CDR1 is MDHEN, CDR2 SYDVKM. This CDR3 comprises 13 residues. The chain's CDR3 is CASSLSDRLKAFF. CDR3 nucleotides: TGTGCCAGCAGTTTATCGGACAGACTAAAAGCTTTCTTT. The full variable domain, completed using reference TRBV28 and TRBJ1-1, is DVKVTQSSRYLVKRTGEKVFLECVQDMDHENMFWYRQDPGLGLRLIYFSYDVKMKEKGDIPEGYSVSREKKERFSLILESASTNQTSMYLCASSLSDRLKAFFGQGTRLTVV.

V usage is TRBV7-9 and J usage is TRBJ1-1; the D gene is possibly TRBD1 (5 bases). V lost 5 bases and J lost 6, with 19 bases in between. From germline, CDR1 is SEHNR and CDR2 FQNEAQ (reference sequence). This CDR3 is 15 amino acids long. CDR3 in DNA: TGTGCCAGCAGCCCCCCCTGGGGCCCCCACCCTGAAGCTTTCTTT. Translated, it gives CASSPPWGPHPEAFF.

This clone occurred once. The chain employs TRBV5-6 and TRBJ2-7; 12 nucleotides agree with TRBD2. From germline, CDR1 is SGHDT and CDR2 YYEEEE. This CDR3 region has 14 residues. V lost 4 bases to trimming and J lost 9 bases; unmatched junction nucleotides: 8. The CDR3 loop is CASSLLAGGRGQYF. The CDR3 DNA is TGTGCCAGCAGCCTACTAGCGGGAGGACGCGGGCAGTACTTC. The full variable domain, completed using reference TRBV5-6 and TRBJ2-7, is DAGVTQSPTHLIKTRGQQVTLRCSPKSGHDTVSWYQQALGQGPQFIFQYYEEEERQRGNFPDRFSGHQFPNYSSELNVNALLLGDSALYLCASSLLAGGRGQYFGPGTRLTVT.

The rearrangement uses TRBV9 and TRBJ2-1; D might be TRBD2 (6 bases). Trimming took off 4 bases at V and 4 bases at J, with 15 bases between the two ends. CDR1 and CDR2 from the germline V gene are SGDLS and YYNGEE. The length of the CDR3 is 15 residues. The DNA of the CDR3 is TGTGCCAGCAGCCCGTGGGAGCGGGTATACAATGAGCAGTTCTTC. Amino acids: CASSPWERVYNEQFF.

This clone came up once. The chain is built from TRBV11-2 and TRBJ1-2; D possibly corresponds to TRBD1 (5 bases). V lost 2 bases and J lost 6, with 16 bases in between. The germline V gene encodes CDR1 SGHAT and CDR2 FQNNGV. This CDR3 region has 15 residues. The CDR3 loop reads CASSLSGTRENGYTF. CDR3 DNA sequence: TGTGCCAGCAGCTTAAGCGGGACCAGGGAGAATGGCTACACCTTC.

This chain links TRBV29-1 with TRBJ2-1, with 7 bases fitting TRBD2. With V trimmed by 3 bases and J by 7 bases, 6 bases remained unmatched. CDR1 is SQVTM, CDR2 ANQGSEA, per germline. The CDR3 has 13 residues. The CDR3 DNA reads as TGCAGCGTTGATGGCGGGAGTCGGAATGAGCAGTTCTTC. This translates into CSVDGGSRNEQFF.

The chain recombines TRBV11-2 with TRBJ2-2; D remains unclear. The germline V and J ends were trimmed by 4 bases and 4 bases, with 10 bases remaining between them. The germline gives CDR1 SGHAT, CDR2 FQNNGV. The CDR3 covers 14 residues. For the CDR3, the DNA is TGTGCCAGCAGCTCGGTAGATCTCACCGGGGAGCTGTTTTTT. It yields the protein CASSSVDLTGELFF.

The chain recombines TRBV6-1 with TRBJ2-7, with 9 bases matching TRBD1. Trimming at V came to 6 bases and at J to 4 bases, leaving 7 bases not matched to a gene. The CDR3 covers 14 residues. Germline CDR1 and CDR2: MNHNS and SASEGT. CDR3 sequence (DNA): TGTGCCAGCAGGGGGGGACAGGGCAAATACGAGCAGTACTTC. Translated, it gives CASRGGQGKYEQYF.

The chain uses TRBV9 and TRBJ1-2; tentatively, D is TRBD1 (5 bases). The CDR3 is made up of 12 amino acids. Germline CDR1 is SGDLS and CDR2 is YYNGEE. Trimming took off 9 bases at V and 4 bases at J, with 13 bases between the two ends. Written as DNA, the CDR3 is TGTGCCACATTCAGGGAACCCTATGGCTACACCTTC. Protein product: CATFREPYGYTF.

This chain links TRBV10-3 with TRBJ2-5, with 11 nucleotides matching TRBD2. The V gene end was trimmed by 5 bases and the J gene end by 1 base; junction bases not matched to a gene: 3. The germline gives CDR1 ENHRY, CDR2 SYGVKD. The CDR3 loop spans 15 amino acids. The CDR3 sequence: CAISRTSGPQETQYF. CDR3 nucleotides: TGTGCCATCAGTAGGACTAGCGGGCCCCAAGAGACCCAGTACTTC.

V and J are TRBV5-1 and TRBJ2-1; perhaps TRBD2 as D (6 bases). Trimming took 0 bases from V and 1 from J, leaving 8 bases between them. The CDR3 sequence is 15 residues long. Germline-derived CDR1 and CDR2 are SGHRS and YFSETQ. The CDR3 bases are TGCGCCAGCAGCTTGGGGGCGGGATCCTACAATGAGCAGTTCTTC. This translates into CASSLGAGSYNEQFF.

The chain is built from TRBV18 and TRBJ2-5; 13 bases match TRBD2. The CDR3 sequence is 19 residues long. V lost 4 bases and J lost 4; bases outside the gene matches: 15. CDR1 is KGHSH and CDR2 is LQKENI in the germline V gene. Here the CDR3 DNA reads TGTGCCAGCTCACGACAGGGACCTGGACTAGCGGGAGTATCAGAGACCCAGTACTTC. Amino acids: CASSRQGPGLAGVSETQYF.

This clone was counted a single time. This chain uses TRBV2 with TRBJ1-1; 8 bases agree with TRBD1. V was clipped by 5 bases and J by 0 bases; unmatched bases: 2. The CDR3 runs to 14 residues. CDR1 SNHLY and CDR2 FYNNEI come from the germline V gene. The chain's CDR3 is CASSQGAMNTEAFF. The DNA for the CDR3 is TGTGCCAGCAGTCAGGGGGCTATGAACACTGAAGCTTTCTTT.

The chain has TRBV20-1 and TRBJ2-1, with a weak D call TRBD2 (6 bases). With 8 bases removed from V and 7 bases from J, the gap between germline ends came to 12 bases. CDR3 length: 11 amino acids. Germline lookup yields CDR1 DFQATT and CDR2 SNEGSKA (reference sequence). CDR3 bases: TGCAGTCGGCCCCTAGCGAATGAGCAGTTCTTC. The encoded protein is CSRPLANEQFF.

Notes on this clone: A much bigger clone sits one base away, suggesting this may be a read error. This chain uses TRBV7-9 with TRBJ1-5; TRBD1 is a possible D gene (5 bases). Germline CDR1 and CDR2: SEHNR and FQNEAQ (reference sequence). The CDR3 is 12 amino acids. The ends were cut back, 3 bases at V and 7 bases at J, with 7 bases in the middle. CDR3 DNA: TGTGCCAGCAGCTTCGGGGGACAGCCCCAGCATTTT. This encodes CASSFGGQPQHF.

The gene calls are TRBV9 and TRBJ2-7, with 11 bases matching TRBD2. The CDR3 length is 18 residues. Losses at the gene ends were 3 bases for V and 0 bases for J; bases not matched to a gene: 11. Germline CDR1 and CDR2: SGDLS and YYNGEE. Here the CDR3 DNA reads TGTGCCAGCAGCGGGGGAGGACTAGCGGGCCTAGCCTCCTACGAGCAGTACTTC. Amino acid sequence: CASSGGGLAGLASYEQYF.